A single T cell receptor (beta chain) is shown here with its context. The table lists this clone with a count of one. There is no known antigen for this receptor. The record has no base qualities; no much larger clone is one base away. The receptor library was made with the immunoSEQ multiplex PCR assay. Rearranged TCR beta chain sequences were amplified with the hsTCRB Kit following the manufacturer's protocol. TCRB libraries were sequenced on an Illumina MiSeq. The original methods were these. The kit vendor's proprietary platform handled demultiplexing, trimming and gene mapping. TCRdb stores this immuneACCESS table with in-frame sequences only. Part of the clones is absent; in the studies checked, under half of the shortfall reflects unresolved V genes, and no reason is known for the rest. V, J and clone size reflect that table, while D and trimming were determined from the DNA. This sample comprises about 47,000 clones, more than 75% of them detected only once. Around 6% of the sample is taken by the ten largest.

The CDR3 has 13 amino acids, counting the end cysteine and phenylalanine. Just the 39-base CDR3 DNA is kept, in frame starting at base 1. CDR1 and CDR2, looked up from the germline V gene (reference sequence), are MNHNY and SVGAGI. The germline V and J ends show losses of 10 bases and 0 bases respectively, and no gene match explains 6 bases of the junction. This entry comes from a study of a mutant IDH1 vaccine in newly diagnosed glioma (dated by TCRdb to the early 2020s). In terms of the full investigation: Vaccination was initiated 4-6 weeks after radiotherapy alone, or concurrently with temozolomide cycles in the chemotherapy-containing groups. Of the roughly 34 treated patients, approximately 62% were male and about 40% were female, and the mean age was around 40 years. For exploratory analyses, roughly 25 treated patients had longitudinal TCRB deep sequencing done wherever samples were available. Six visits were used for peripheral blood collection: V03 (baseline), V05, V07, V10, V12 and V13. Before enrollment, most patients had been given radiochemotherapy with temozolomide as standard therapy, while the rest had received either radiotherapy alone or temozolomide alone. The week-35 safety follow-up was designated visit V12, and the week-47 end of study was designated visit V13. Findings and caveats that apply to the study as a whole: The authors stated that sample limitations prevented analyses of patient blood samples from being reproduced. No apparent relationship was observed between pseudoprogression and alterations in the top peripheral T cell clonotypes detected by TCRB sequencing. Immune responses induced by the vaccine were seen in roughly 95% of patients across multiple MHC alleles. PBMC samples for TCRB deep sequencing were selected based on availability.

In the paper's terms, the time point label means: week 35, safety follow-up. Each vaccine dose, consisting of 300 ug of a 20-mer mutant IDH1 peptide in Montanide, was administered subcutaneously with topical imiquimod. Patients received eight vaccinations in weeks 1, 3, 5, 7, 11, 15, 19 and 23, corresponding to visits V03 through V10. All donors had newly diagnosed IDH1-mutant astrocytomas of WHO grade 3 or 4 that showed loss of nuclear ATRX. The samples were drawn from NOA16, a multicentre, single-arm, open-label phase I trial in Germany that tested a mutant IDH1 peptide vaccine in humans for the first time. The DNeasy Blood and Tissue Kit was used to extract genomic DNA from EDTA blood for TCRB sequencing.

The sequence was obtained from a middle-aged woman with glioma. The chain links TRBV6-6 with TRBJ2-7, with TRBD2 identical over 7 junction bases. Sequencing was performed on PBMCs, taken from a glioma patient whose treatment included an IDH1 peptide vaccine. CDR3 sequence: CATRGGSSYEQYF. The DNA reads as follows: TGTGCCACCCGTGGCGGGAGCTCCTACGAGCAGTACTTC.